The rows below give T cell receptor beta chains drawn from one sample of a study of cytomegalovirus exposure and HLA in healthy donors. Data came from immunoSEQ multiplex PCR; TCRdb stores just in-frame clones and leaves some out. The table has over 200,000 clones, more than 75% seen once; the top ten hold roughly 1.3%. The source material was PBMCs. These receptor sequences come from a human donor in good health. Each CDR3 is given with its conserved first and last residue. D genes are given only for firm matches. Part of the rows lack a size; the others show once, few, many or a class for expanded clones.

>.|.|TRBV27|TRBJ2-7
TGTGCCAGCAGTTTAGGGTCCGGCAGGGGCCACGAGCAGTACTTC
CASSLGSGRGHEQYF
>.|many|TRBV10-1|TRBJ2-3
TGCGCCAGCAAAGGGGACTCCTACACAGATACGCAGTATTTT
CASKGDSYTDTQYF
>.|.|TRBV10-3|TRBJ2-7
TGTGCCATCAGTGCCGACAGATTCTACGAGCAGTACTTC
CAISADRFYEQYF
>.|.|TRBV10-1|TRBJ2-1
TGCGCCAGCAGTGAGGGGAGGAATGAGCAGTTCTTC
CASSEGRNEQFF
>.|.|TRBV5-4|TRBJ2-7
TGTGCCAGCAGCTTCCGGGTCGGGAAAAACGGTGGCTACGAGCAGTACTTC
CASSFRVGKNGGYEQYF
>TRBD1|.|TRBV5-1|TRBJ1-2
TGCGCCAGCAGCTTGTCTGGACAGGGGTTTGGCTACACCTTC
CASSLSGQGFGYTF
>TRBD1|.|TRBV5-1|TRBJ2-3
TGCGCCAGCAGCTTGGGATACAGGGGGCGAAGCACAGATACGCAGTATTTT
CASSLGYRGRSTDTQYF
>.|.|TRBV7-3|TRBJ2-7
TGTGCCAGCAACCAAACCCCAAGGGGCTACGAGCAGTACTTC
CASNQTPRGYEQYF
>.|.|TRBV7-8|TRBJ2-1
TGTGCCAGCAGCTTAGGCCAGAACAATGAGCAGTTCTTC
CASSLGQNNEQFF
>.|.|TRBV10-3|TRBJ2-7
TGTGCCATCAGTGAGGGGCCCTACGAGCAGTACTTC
CAISEGPYEQYF
>TRBD1|.|TRBV5-1|TRBJ2-6
TGCGCCAGCAGCTTGCCCGGGACAGCCTCTGGGGCCAACGTCCTGACTTTC
CASSLPGTASGANVLTF
>TRBD2|few|TRBV7-9|TRBJ2-1
TGTGCCAGCAGCTTCCCGATCGCCCTAGCGGGAGAACATAATGAGCAGTTCTTC
CASSFPIALAGEHNEQFF
>TRBD1|.|TRBV19|TRBJ1-2
TGTGCCAGTACCCCAGAGGACAGGGGGCGGTCCTATGGCTACACCTTC
CASTPEDRGRSYGYTF
>.|.|TRBV5-6|TRBJ1-4
TGTGCCAGCAGCTTGGCCGCAGGGGCGGAGGAAAAACTGTTTTTT
CASSLAAGAEEKLFF
>TRBD1|.|TRBV6-1|TRBJ1-1
TGTGCCAGCAGTGGGAACAGGGGAGGGAACACTGAAGCTTTCTTT
CASSGNRGGNTEAFF
>.|few|TRBV7-8|TRBJ2-5
TGTGCCAGCAGCTTTACATCGCAAGAGACCCAGTACTTC
CASSFTSQETQYF